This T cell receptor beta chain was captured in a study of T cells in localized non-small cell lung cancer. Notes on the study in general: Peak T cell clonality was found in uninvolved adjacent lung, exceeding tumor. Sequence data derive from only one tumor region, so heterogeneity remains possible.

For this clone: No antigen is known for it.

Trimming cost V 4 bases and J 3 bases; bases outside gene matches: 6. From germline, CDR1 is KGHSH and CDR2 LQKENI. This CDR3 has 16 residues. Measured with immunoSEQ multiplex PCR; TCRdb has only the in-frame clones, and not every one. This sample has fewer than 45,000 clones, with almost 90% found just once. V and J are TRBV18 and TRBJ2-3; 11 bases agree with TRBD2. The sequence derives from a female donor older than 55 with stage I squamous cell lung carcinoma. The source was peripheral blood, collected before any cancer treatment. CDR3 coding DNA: TGTGCCAGCTCACTAAATAGCGGGAGGGCGACAGATACGCAGTATTTT. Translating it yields CASSLNSGRATDTQYF.